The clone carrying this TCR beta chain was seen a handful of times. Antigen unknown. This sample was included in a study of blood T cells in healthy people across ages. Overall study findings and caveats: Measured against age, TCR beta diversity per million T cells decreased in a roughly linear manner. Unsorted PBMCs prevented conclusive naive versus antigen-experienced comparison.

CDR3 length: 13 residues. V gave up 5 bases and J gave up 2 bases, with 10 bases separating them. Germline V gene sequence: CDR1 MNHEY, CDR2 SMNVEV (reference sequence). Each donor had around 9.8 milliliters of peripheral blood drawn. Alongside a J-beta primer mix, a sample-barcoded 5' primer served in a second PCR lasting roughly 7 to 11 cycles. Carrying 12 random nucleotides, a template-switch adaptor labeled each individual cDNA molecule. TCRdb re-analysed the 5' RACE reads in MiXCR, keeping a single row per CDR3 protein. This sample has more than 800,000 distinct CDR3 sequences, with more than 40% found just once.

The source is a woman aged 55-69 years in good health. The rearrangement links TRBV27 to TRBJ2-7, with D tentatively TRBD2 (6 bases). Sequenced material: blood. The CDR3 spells CASSGGSTYEQYF. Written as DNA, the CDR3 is TGTGCCAGCAGTGGGGGGTCAACCTACGAGCAGTACTTC.